Below are 3 T cell receptor beta chains sequenced from a single sample in a study of CD8 T cells in ankylosing spondylitis. TCRdb re-analysed the 5' RACE reads in MiXCR, keeping a single row per CDR3 protein. The sample includes some 130,000 distinct CDR3 sequences, about an eighth seen only once; the top ten take around 3%. Sequenced material: blood, either unsorted or a sorted T cell fraction (not recorded which). Receptors originate from a female donor with ankylosing spondylitis or in good health (not recorded which).

This chain uses TRBV7-2 with TRBJ2-7; 7 nucleotides match TRBD1. The V segment lost 1 base and the J segment 2 bases; nucleotides outside the gene matches: 2. The CDR3 length is 14 residues. Germline loops: CDR1 SGHTA, CDR2 FQGNSA. The CDR3 loop reads CASSLGTGAYEQYF. The CDR3 coding sequence is TGTGCCAGCAGCTTAGGGACAGGAGCCTACGAGCAGTACTTC.

This clonotype was observed at least ten times. CDR3 bases: TGTGCCAGCAGCTTAGTTAGCGGGGTACGCACAGATACGCAGTATTTT. Its translation: CASSLVSGVRTDTQYF. The chain has TRBV7-2 and TRBJ2-3, with 8 bases lining up with TRBD2. CDR1 and CDR2 (germline): SGHTA, FQGNSA. The CDR3 loop spans 16 amino acids. Trimming cost V 1 base and J 1 base; bases outside gene matches: 4. The whole variable domain, remainder taken from reference TRBV7-2 and TRBJ2-3, is GAGVSQSPSNKVTEKGKDVELRCDPISGHTALYWYRQSLGQGLEFLIYFQGNSAPDKSGLPSDRFSAERTGGSVSTLTIQRTQQEDSAVYLCASSLVSGVRTDTQYFGPGTRLTVL.

V is TRBV7-2 and J is TRBJ2-1; 9 bases are a match to TRBD2. Germline trimming cut 2 bases from V and 3 bases from J; bases unmatched to any gene: 2. The CDR3 spans 15 residues. Germline CDR1 reads SGHTA; CDR2 reads FQGNSA. The CDR3 nucleotides read TGTGCCAGCAGCTTAAGCGGGGGGATCTACAATGAGCAGTTCTTC. The encoded protein is CASSLSGGIYNEQFF.